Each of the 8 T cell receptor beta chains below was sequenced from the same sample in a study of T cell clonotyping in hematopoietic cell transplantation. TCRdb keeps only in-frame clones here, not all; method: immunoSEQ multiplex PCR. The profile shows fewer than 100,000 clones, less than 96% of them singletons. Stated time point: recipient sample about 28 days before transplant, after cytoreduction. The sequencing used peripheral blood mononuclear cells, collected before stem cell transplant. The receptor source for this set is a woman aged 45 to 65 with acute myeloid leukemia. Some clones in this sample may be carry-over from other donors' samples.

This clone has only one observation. The CDR3 sequence is CAWSNSSGSRTDTQYF. The DNA for the CDR3 is TGTGCCTGGAGTAACTCTAGCGGGAGTCGTACAGATACGCAGTATTTT. The rearrangement joins TRBV30 to TRBJ2-3; 10 bases are a match to TRBD2. The CDR3 covers 16 residues. Germline-derived CDR1 and CDR2 are GTSNPN and SVGIG (reference sequence). Trimming cost V 2 bases and J 3 bases; bases outside gene matches: 8. The entire variable domain, with the rest obtained from reference TRBV30 and TRBJ2-3, is as follows: SQTIHQWPATLVQPVGSPLSLECTVEGTSNPNLYWYRQAAGRGLQLLFYSVGIGQISSEVPQNLSASRPQDRQFILSSKKLLLSDSGFYLCAWSNSSGSRTDTQYFGPGTRLTVL.

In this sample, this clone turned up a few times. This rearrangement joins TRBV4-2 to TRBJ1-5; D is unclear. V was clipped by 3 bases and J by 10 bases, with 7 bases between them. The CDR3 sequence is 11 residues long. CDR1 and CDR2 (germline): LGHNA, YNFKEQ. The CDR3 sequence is CASSHLCPQHF. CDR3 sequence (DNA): TGTGCCAGCAGCCATCTCTGCCCCCAGCATTTT.

CDR3 protein: CASSFRGGNTEAFF. For the CDR3, the DNA is TGTGCCAGCAGTTTCCGTGGGGGGAACACTGAAGCTTTCTTT. The genes are TRBV6-1 and TRBJ1-1; D may be TRBD1 (5 bases). V was trimmed by 5 bases and J by 1 base, leaving 11 bases between them. Germline-derived CDR1 and CDR2 are MNHNS and SASEGT. This CDR3 has 14 residues.

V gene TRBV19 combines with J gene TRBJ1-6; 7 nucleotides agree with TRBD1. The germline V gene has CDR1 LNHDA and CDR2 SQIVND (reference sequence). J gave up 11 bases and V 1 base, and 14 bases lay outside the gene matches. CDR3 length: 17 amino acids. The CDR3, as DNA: TGTGCCAGTAGTATAGGGGGACAGAGAAGACTCTCCCCACCCCTCCACTTT. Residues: CASSIGGQRRLSPPLHF.

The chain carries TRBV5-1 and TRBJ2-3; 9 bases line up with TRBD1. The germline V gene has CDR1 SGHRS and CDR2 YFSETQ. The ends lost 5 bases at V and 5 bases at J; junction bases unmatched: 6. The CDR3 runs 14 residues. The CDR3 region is CASRLQGAGDTQYF. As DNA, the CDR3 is TGCGCCAGCAGATTACAGGGGGCCGGAGATACGCAGTATTTT.

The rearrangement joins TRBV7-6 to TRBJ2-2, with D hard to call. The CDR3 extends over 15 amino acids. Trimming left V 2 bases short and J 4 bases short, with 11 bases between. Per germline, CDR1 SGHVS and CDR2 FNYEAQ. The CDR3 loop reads CASSLNPGGTGELFF. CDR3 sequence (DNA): TGTGCCAGCAGCTTAAATCCCGGCGGCACCGGGGAGCTGTTTTTT.

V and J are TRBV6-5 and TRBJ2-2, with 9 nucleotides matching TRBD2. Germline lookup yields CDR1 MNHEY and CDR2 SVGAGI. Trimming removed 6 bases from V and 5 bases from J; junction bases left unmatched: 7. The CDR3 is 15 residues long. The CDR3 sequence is CASSMGLAATGELFF. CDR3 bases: TGTGCCAGCAGCATGGGACTAGCAGCAACCGGGGAGCTGTTTTTT.

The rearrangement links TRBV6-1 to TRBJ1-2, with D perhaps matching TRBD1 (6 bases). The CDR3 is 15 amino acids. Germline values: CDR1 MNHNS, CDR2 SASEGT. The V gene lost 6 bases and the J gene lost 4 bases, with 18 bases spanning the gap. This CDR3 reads CASSPGGATIYGYTF. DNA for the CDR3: TGTGCCAGCAGCCCCGGGGGGGCCACAATCTATGGCTACACCTTC.